These 16 T cell receptor beta chains were sequenced from one sample in a study of STAT3 mutations in large granular lymphocyte leukemia (dated by TCRdb to the late 2010s). What the authors observed across the whole study: Every T-LGLL patient showed at least one immunodominant TCRbeta clonotype, and about half showed multiple immunodominant subclonotypes.

These receptors have no known antigen. The library was prepared using the immunoSEQ multiplex PCR assay. In its TCRdb copy, this immuneACCESS table keeps in-frame sequences only and misses some clones. Where compared with another copy, unresolved V genes explain less than half of these, and the others have no known cause. The sample table shows 2,300 or so clones, and 49% are seen once. The ten largest clones take up over 45% of the sample. Sequencing input: peripheral blood mononuclear cells. The source is a man in his 60s with T-cell large granular lymphocyte leukemia. Some clones in this sample may be carry-over from other donors' samples. The age is the age at diagnosis.

This clone was seen only a few times. The chain joins TRBV30 to TRBJ1-6; a possible D gene is TRBD1 (5 bases). The germline V and J ends were trimmed by 1 base and 11 bases, with 9 bases remaining between them. Germline-derived CDR1 and CDR2 are GTSNPN and SVGIG (reference sequence). CDR3 length: 12 amino acids. As DNA, the CDR3 is TGTGCCTGGAGTGAGGGACTTGCACCCCTCCACTTT. It encodes CAWSEGLAPLHF. The full variable domain, completed using reference TRBV30 and TRBJ1-6, is SQTIHQWPATLVQPVGSPLSLECTVEGTSNPNLYWYRQAAGRGLQLLFYSVGIGQISSEVPQNLSASRPQDRQFILSSKKLLLSDSGFYLCAWSEGLAPLHFGNGTRLTVT.

This clone was found a few times. V and J are TRBV25-1 and TRBJ1-1; the D is unclear. The CDR3 runs to 13 residues. Per germline, CDR1 MGHDK and CDR2 SYGVNS. V was cut by 8 bases and J by 3 bases, with 13 bases left in between. CDR3 in DNA: TGTGCCAGCTCGACCGGGAGGGACACTGAAGCTTTCTTT. Protein: CASSTGRDTEAFF.

The chain has TRBV7-6 and TRBJ2-7; the D gene is possibly TRBD2 (5 bases). CDR3 size: 14 residues. V lost 5 bases and J lost 0, with 11 bases in between. The germline CDR1 and CDR2 sequences are SGHVS and FNYEAQ. The DNA of the CDR3 is TGTGCCAGCAGCCTTACCGGGAACTCCTACGAGCAGTACTTC. Protein sequence: CASSLTGNSYEQYF.

The rearrangement links TRBV5-1 to TRBJ1-6; 9 bases align to TRBD1. V trimming: 5 bases; J trimming: 6 bases; junction bases outside the gene matches: 6. The CDR3 is made up of 15 amino acids. Germline values: CDR1 SGHRS, CDR2 YFSETQ. The chain's CDR3 is CASRGTGLGNSPLHF. CDR3 nucleotides: TGCGCCAGCAGGGGGACAGGGCTTGGTAATTCACCCCTCCACTTT.

The chain joins TRBV9 to TRBJ1-1, with 8 nucleotides matching TRBD1. V shed 5 bases and J 5 bases; nucleotides not matched to a gene: 8. Germline assignment: CDR1 SGDLS and CDR2 YYNGEE. The CDR3 loop spans 14 amino acids. DNA of the CDR3: TGTGCCAGCAGACCCCCGGGACAGGAGACTGAAGCTTTCTTT. It yields the protein CASRPPGQETEAFF.

This clone occurred once. The V gene is TRBV6-5, the J gene TRBJ1-1; 7 bases match TRBD1. Unmatched junction bases numbered 2, after V lost 2 bases and J lost 5 bases. Germline CDR1 is MNHEY and CDR2 is SVGAGI. The CDR3 extends over 13 amino acids. CDR3 in amino acids: CASSYQDRTEAFF. CDR3 bases: TGTGCCAGCAGTTACCAGGACAGGACTGAAGCTTTCTTT.

The table lists this clone with a few counts. This chain uses TRBV5-1 with TRBJ2-3; D call uncertain. The germline CDR1 and CDR2 sequences are SGHRS and YFSETQ. The CDR3 covers 13 residues. V was clipped by 2 bases and J by 2 bases, with 6 bases between them. Here the CDR3 reads CASSLQTTDTQYF. CDR3 nucleotide sequence: TGCGCCAGCAGCTTACAGACCACAGATACGCAGTATTTT.

This clone was detected a few times. The chain joins TRBV18 to TRBJ1-6; D possibly corresponds to TRBD1 (5 bases). V gave up 0 bases and J gave up 10 bases, with 10 bases separating them. In germline, CDR1 is KGHSH, CDR2 LQKENI. The CDR3 is 14 amino acids. The CDR3 DNA reads TGTGCCAGCTCACCACCAGCAGGGAACTCACCCCTCCACTTT. It specifies CASSPPAGNSPLHF. Using reference TRBV18 and TRBJ1-6 for the parts outside the CDR3, the full variable domain is NAGVMQNPRHLVRRRGQEARLRCSPMKGHSHVYWYRQLPEEGLKFMVYLQKENIIDESGMPKERFSAEFPKEGPSILRIQQVVRGDSAAYFCASSPPAGNSPLHFGNGTRLTVT.

This clone is medium-sized within its sample. The CDR3 is CAWNYDRRDGYTF. In DNA, the CDR3 is TGTGCCTGGAACTACGACAGGCGGGATGGCTACACCTTC. The chain couples TRBV30 to TRBJ1-2; the D gene is possibly TRBD1 (6 bases). From germline, CDR1 is GTSNPN and CDR2 SVGIG (reference sequence). Between the trimmed V and J ends, which lost 4 bases and 6 bases, there was a span of 15 bases. This CDR3 comprises 13 residues.

This clone was observed once. The chain carries TRBV30 and TRBJ2-7; TRBD2 matches at 10 bases. In germline, CDR1 is GTSNPN, CDR2 SVGIG (reference sequence). This CDR3 contains 15 residues. With V trimmed by 2 bases and J by 2 bases, 6 bases remained unmatched. DNA for the CDR3: TGTGCCTGGAGTAATTACGGGACTAGCGCCTACGAGCAGTACTTC. Its translation is CAWSNYGTSAYEQYF.

This clone was counted between two and nine times. This chain links TRBV7-2 with TRBJ2-7; D is unclear. Germline CDR1 reads SGHTA; CDR2 reads FQGNSA. The CDR3 is 11 amino acids. Trimming pared 5 bases from V and 1 base from J, leaving 3 bases between. The CDR3, as DNA: TGTGCCAGCAGCCTATCCTACGAGCAGTACTTC. This codes for CASSLSYEQYF.

J is TRBJ2-5 and V is TRBV30; perhaps TRBD1 as D (6 bases). Deletions cut 2 bases from V and 2 bases from J, with 12 bases between. The germline V gene has CDR1 GTSNPN and CDR2 SVGIG (reference sequence). This CDR3 comprises 14 residues. CDR3 sequence reads: CAWSQTGLQETQYF. The CDR3 bases are TGTGCCTGGAGTCAAACAGGGCTACAAGAGACCCAGTACTTC. Together with reference TRBV30 and TRBJ2-5, the CDR3 gives the full variable domain: SQTIHQWPATLVQPVGSPLSLECTVEGTSNPNLYWYRQAAGRGLQLLFYSVGIGQISSEVPQNLSASRPQDRQFILSSKKLLLSDSGFYLCAWSQTGLQETQYFGPGTRLLVL.

As DNA, the CDR3 is TGTGCCAGCAGCCTGGACAGGGTCAATCAGCCCCAGCATTTT. It encodes CASSLDRVNQPQHF. The chain carries TRBV7-9 and TRBJ1-5; 8 bases agree with TRBD1. Germline trimming cut 5 bases from V and 3 bases from J; bases unmatched to any gene: 3. Germline assignment: CDR1 SEHNR and CDR2 FQNEAQ (reference sequence). The CDR3 is made up of 14 amino acids.

This sequence joins TRBV5-4 and TRBJ2-7, with 8 positions matching TRBD1. CDR1 and CDR2 (germline): SGHNT, YYREEE (reference sequence). V was pared by 0 bases and J by 5 bases, with 4 bases of the junction left unmatched. The CDR3 has 14 residues. CDR3 in DNA: TGTGCCAGCAGCTTGGGTGGACAGGGACACGAGCAGTACTTC. This encodes CASSLGGQGHEQYF. The full variable domain, rest sourced from reference TRBV5-4 and TRBJ2-7, is ETGVTQSPTHLIKTRGQQVTLRCSSQSGHNTVSWYQQALGQGPQFIFQYYREEENGRGNFPPRFSGLQFPNYSSELNVNALELDDSALYLCASSLGGQGHEQYFGPGTRLTVT.

This clone was seen a few times. The rearrangement uses TRBV6-5 and TRBJ1-2, with a possible D match to TRBD1 (6 bases). Between the trimmed V and J ends, which lost 8 bases and 7 bases, there was a span of 23 bases. This CDR3 has 15 amino acids. The germline CDR1 and CDR2 sequences are MNHEY and SVGAGI. The CDR3 here is CASCPEYRAASGYTF. CDR3 in DNA: TGTGCCAGCTGTCCAGAATACAGGGCCGCCAGTGGCTACACCTTC.

The chain combines TRBV7-9 with TRBJ1-1; 7 nucleotides agree with TRBD1. The CDR3 consists of 15 residues. Germline V gene sequence: CDR1 SEHNR, CDR2 FQNEAQ (reference sequence). V shed 0 bases, J shed 1 base, and the junction held 2 bases outside the gene matches. Here the CDR3 DNA reads TGTGCCAGCAGCTTAGCGGACAGGAAGAACACTGAAGCTTTCTTT. Translating it yields CASSLADRKNTEAFF.